These 10 T cell receptor beta chains were all obtained from the same sample, sequenced in a study of OX40 agonist ivuxolimab in advanced cancers. Using immunoSEQ multiplex PCR, the repertoire was profiled, and TCRdb retains in-frame clones only, with some absent. The sample lists 80,000 or so clones, more than 80% occurring once. The material was CD4+ or CD8+ T cells sorted from blood, obtained in a trial of the OX40 agonist ivuxolimab. Receptors originate from an adult with an advanced solid tumor such as melanoma, head and neck, liver or kidney cancer.

This chain links TRBV6-1 with TRBJ1-1; D ambiguous. The V end was cut by 1 base, the J end by 2 bases, with 8 bases between. Germline V lookup: CDR1 MNHNS, CDR2 SASEGT. The CDR3 length is 14 residues. CDR3 loop: CASSEDGVNTEAFF. CDR3 bases: TGTGCCAGCAGTGAAGATGGGGTTAACACTGAAGCTTTCTTT.

CDR3 in amino acids: CASSLGAGTYEQYF. DNA for the CDR3: TGTGCCAGCAGTCTCGGGGCAGGTACCTACGAGCAGTACTTC. V gene TRBV6-4 combines with J gene TRBJ2-7; TRBD1 or TRBD2 may be the D gene (5 bases each). Per the germline V gene, CDR1 is MRHNA and CDR2 is SNTAGT. Trimming pared 5 bases from V and 2 bases from J, leaving 13 bases between. The CDR3 sequence is 14 residues long.

The J gene is TRBJ1-1, the V gene TRBV6-4; perhaps TRBD1 as D (6 bases). The CDR3 totals 14 residues. Germline assignment: CDR1 MRHNA and CDR2 SNTAGT. V lost 6 bases to trimming and J lost 0 bases, with 11 bases between them. CDR3 in DNA: TGTGCCAGCAGCCTGGACAGCATGAACACTGAAGCTTTCTTT. Translation gives CASSLDSMNTEAFF.

The V call is TRBV9, the J call TRBJ2-1; TRBD1 might be the D (7 bases). The CDR3 length is 15 residues. The germline V gene encodes CDR1 SGDLS and CDR2 YYNGEE. The germline V and J ends were trimmed by 2 bases and 4 bases, with 13 bases remaining between them. CDR3 sequence: CASSVGQEGYNEQFF. As DNA, the CDR3 is TGTGCCAGCAGCGTTGGACAGGAGGGTTACAATGAGCAGTTCTTC.

The rearrangement uses TRBV19 and TRBJ2-2; TRBD1 matches 7 bases. This CDR3 is 14 amino acids long. Trimming cost V 3 bases and J 4 bases; bases outside gene matches: 2. Germline CDR1 LNHDA, CDR2 SQIVND (reference sequence). This CDR3 is CASSMGQTTGELFF. CDR3 nucleotide sequence: TGTGCCAGTAGTATGGGACAGACCACCGGGGAGCTGTTTTTT.

The rearrangement links TRBV4-2 to TRBJ2-1, with TRBD2 matching 8 bases. CDR1 and CDR2 from the germline V gene are LGHNA and YNFKEQ. The CDR3 contains 15 residues. Losses at the gene ends were 1 base for V and 5 bases for J; bases not matched to a gene: 4. CDR3 DNA sequence: TGTGCCAGCAGCCAAGGGTTAGCGGGGAACAATGAGCAGTTCTTC. Amino acids: CASSQGLAGNNEQFF.

The chain links TRBV4-3 to TRBJ2-5; 7 positions match TRBD2. The length of the CDR3 is 18 residues. V lost 0 bases, J lost 2 bases, and 12 bases stayed unmatched. CDR1 and CDR2 from the germline V gene are LGHNA and YSLEER. As DNA, the CDR3 is TGCGCCAGCAGCCAAGATCTATCCTCCAGCGGGGAACAAGAGACCCAGTACTTC. As protein: CASSQDLSSSGEQETQYF.

The chain couples TRBV5-4 to TRBJ2-2; 12 nucleotides line up with TRBD2. Per the germline V gene, CDR1 is SGHNT and CDR2 is YYREEE (reference sequence). The J segment lost 4 bases and the V segment lost 4 bases, leaving 2 bases of the junction unmatched. The CDR3 covers 15 residues. The CDR3 sequence is CASSTGLAGTGELFF. The CDR3 region has the DNA TGTGCCAGCAGCACGGGACTAGCGGGCACCGGGGAGCTGTTTTTT.

The CDR3 here is CASSFGGRGNTIYF. The CDR3 DNA reads as TGTGCCAGCAGCTTCGGGGGCCGGGGAAACACCATATATTTT. The chain uses TRBV11-2 and TRBJ1-3, with D possibly TRBD1 on 6 matching bases. Germline CDR1 and CDR2: SGHAT and FQNNGV. This CDR3 comprises 14 residues. Trimming left V 3 bases short and J 4 bases short, with 10 bases between.

This clone appeared once. The gene calls are TRBV18 and TRBJ2-1; the D gene is possibly TRBD2 (5 bases). V was pared by 4 bases and J by 8 bases, with 15 bases between. Germline loops: CDR1 KGHSH, CDR2 LQKENI. This CDR3 is 14 amino acids long. CDR3 loop: CASSQETGGHEQFF. The CDR3 coding sequence is TGTGCCAGCTCACAAGAGACCGGCGGGCATGAGCAGTTCTTC.